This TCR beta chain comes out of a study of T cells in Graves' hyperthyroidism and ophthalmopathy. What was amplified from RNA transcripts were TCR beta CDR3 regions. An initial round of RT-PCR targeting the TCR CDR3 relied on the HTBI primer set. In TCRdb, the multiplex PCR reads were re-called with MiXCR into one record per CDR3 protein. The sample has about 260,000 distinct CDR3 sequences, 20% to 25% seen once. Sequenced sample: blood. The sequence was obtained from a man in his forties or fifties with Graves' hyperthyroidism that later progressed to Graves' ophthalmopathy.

The CDR3 here is CASSHSLTGISYEQYF. The CDR3 DNA reads as TGTGCCAGCAGTCACTCCCTGACAGGAATCTCCTACGAGCAGTACTTC. V usage is TRBV12-3 or TRBV12-4 and J usage is TRBJ2-7; maybe TRBD1 (6 bases). V was clipped by 5 bases and J by 0 bases, with 17 bases between them. CDR3 size: 16 residues.